One sample yielded the 10 T cell receptor beta chains listed below, sequenced in a study of T cell responses to AZD1222 COVID-19 vaccine. Assay: immunoSEQ multiplex PCR; the TCRdb copy retains only in-frame clones and omits some. The sample holds approximately 200,000 clones; roughly nine tenths are singletons and the top ten take 3% to 3.5%. The sequencing here drew on peripheral blood, taken 28 days after the second AZD1222 dose. These receptors were obtained from an adult who received the AZD1222 COVID-19 vaccine.

J is TRBJ1-2 and V is TRBV7-3; D is unclear. V was cut by 5 bases and J by 5 bases, with 12 bases left in between. The CDR3 loop spans 13 amino acids. Germline V gene sequence: CDR1 SGHTA, CDR2 FQGTGA. The CDR3 DNA reads TGTGCCAGCAGCCCCAACGGGTATTATGGCTACACCTTC. It specifies CASSPNGYYGYTF. The full variable domain, its missing parts supplied by reference TRBV7-3 and TRBJ1-2, is GAGVSQTPSNKVTEKGKYVELRCDPISGHTALYWYRQSLGQGPEFLIYFQGTGAADDSGLPNDRFFAVRPEGSVSTLKIQRTERGDSAVYLCASSPNGYYGYTFGSGTRLTVV.

The chain carries TRBV5-4 and TRBJ2-3; D not certain. The CDR3 is 13 amino acids. Germline V gene lookup returns CDR1 SGHNT and CDR2 YYREEE (reference sequence). V gave up 4 bases and J gave up 4 bases, with 10 bases separating them. The CDR3 is CASSPPPPDTQYF. The DNA for the CDR3 is TGTGCCAGCAGCCCCCCTCCGCCAGATACGCAGTATTTT. The full variable domain, in which reference TRBV5-4 and TRBJ2-3 provide the parts outside the CDR3, is ETGVTQSPTHLIKTRGQQVTLRCSSQSGHNTVSWYQQALGQGPQFIFQYYREEENGRGNFPPRFSGLQFPNYSSELNVNALELDDSALYLCASSPPPPDTQYFGPGTRLTVL.

The V call is TRBV27, the J call TRBJ1-2, with 9 bases fitting TRBD1. CDR3 length equals 16 residues. V shed 0 bases and J 4 bases; nucleotides not matched to a gene: 6. The germline CDR1 and CDR2 sequences are MNHEY and SMNVEV (reference sequence). Written as DNA, the CDR3 is TGTGCCAGCAGTTTATCGGGACAGGGAGGCTTCTATGGCTACACCTTC. It codes for CASSLSGQGGFYGYTF.

This chain uses TRBV29-1 with TRBJ1-1; 9 bases match TRBD1. CDR3 length equals 18 residues. The V gene end was trimmed by 4 bases and the J gene end by 3 bases; junction bases not matched to a gene: 18. Germline CDR1 is SQVTM and CDR2 is ANQGSEA. The CDR3, as DNA: TGCAGCGTTGGACGCTGGGACAGGGACCCACTTAAGGACACTGAAGCTTTCTTT. Translating it yields CSVGRWDRDPLKDTEAFF.

V usage is TRBV7-2 and J usage is TRBJ2-5; 10 positions match TRBD1. The CDR3 has 15 amino acids. Germline trimming cut 5 bases from V and 4 bases from J; bases unmatched to any gene: 7. The germline V gene encodes CDR1 SGHTA and CDR2 FQGNSA. The CDR3 sequence is CASSPRTGGAETQYF. The CDR3 nucleotides are TGTGCCAGCAGCCCCCGGACAGGGGGGGCAGAGACCCAGTACTTC.

The rearrangement links TRBV7-6 to TRBJ2-1; D is possibly TRBD2 (6 bases). V gave up 5 bases and J gave up 8 bases, with 16 bases separating them. Germline CDR1 and CDR2: SGHVS and FNYEAQ. The CDR3 covers 14 residues. The CDR3 loop reads CASSVTGTRDEQFF. The CDR3 DNA is TGTGCCAGCAGCGTTACCGGGACTCGCGATGAGCAGTTCTTC.

This chain links TRBV5-1 with TRBJ1-6; no firm D call. The CDR3 extends over 14 amino acids. V shed 0 bases and J shed 5 bases, with 6 bases lying between them. Germline loops: CDR1 SGHRS, CDR2 YFSETQ. The CDR3 sequence is CASSLGQDNSPLHF. In DNA form, the CDR3 reads TGCGCCAGCAGCTTGGGGCAAGATAATTCACCCCTCCACTTT.

The V call is TRBV28, the J call TRBJ1-2; a possible D gene is TRBD1 (5 bases). V gave up 5 bases and J gave up 6 bases, with 16 bases separating them. There are 14 residues in the CDR3. Per the germline V gene, CDR1 is MDHEN and CDR2 is SYDVKM. The DNA of the CDR3 is TGTGCCAGCAGTCCCGGGGGGGGTCTCCATGGCTACACCTTC. Encoded protein: CASSPGGGLHGYTF.

The CDR3 DNA is TGTGCCAGCAGTGCCAAATACGACAGGACCTCCTACGAGCAGTACTTC. Protein: CASSAKYDRTSYEQYF. The chain uses TRBV25-1 and TRBJ2-7; perhaps TRBD1 as D (6 bases). This CDR3 comprises 16 residues. Germline V gives CDR1 MGHDK, CDR2 SYGVNS. The ends were cut back, 4 bases at V and 0 bases at J, with 16 bases in the middle.

V is TRBV6-5 and J is TRBJ1-5; D is unresolved. V lost 2 bases, J lost 5 bases, and 7 bases lay in between. The CDR3 is made up of 13 amino acids. Germline V gene data show CDR1 as MNHEY and CDR2 as SVGAGI. CDR3 amino acids: CASSYEQDQPQHF. CDR3 sequence (DNA): TGTGCCAGCAGTTACGAGCAGGATCAGCCCCAGCATTTT.